The 21 T cell receptor beta chains in this list originate from one sample, sequenced in a study of cytomegalovirus exposure and HLA in healthy donors (TCRdb year 2017). Receptors were amplified or captured by the immunoSEQ multiplex PCR assay. The multiplex PCR relied on a mix of 60 forward primers for TCR Vbeta segments and 13 reverse primers for TCR Jbeta segments. TCRdb mirrors the immuneACCESS table, restricted to in-frame sequences. Some clones are absent from its copies; in checked studies, under half trace to an unresolved V gene, and the reason for the others is unknown. This sample has tens of thousands of clones in its table, and roughly 88% of those were observed once. The ten largest clones represent 15% to 20% of the sample. The sequenced material came from PBMCs. These receptors all come from a man between 65 and 85 years old in good health and CMV-seropositive.

The gene calls are TRBV4-1 and TRBJ2-1; D not resolved. V lost 0 bases and J 13 bases, leaving 13 bases between the germline ends. Germline V lookup: CDR1 MGHRA, CDR2 YSYEKL. This CDR3 has 13 residues. Written as DNA, the CDR3 is TGCGCCAGCAGCCAAGATCAGAAGCTAGGACAGTTCTTC. Protein sequence: CASSQDQKLGQFF.

V usage is TRBV7-2 and J usage is TRBJ1-6; D uncertain. CDR1 SGHTA and CDR2 FQGNSA come from the germline V gene. This CDR3 is 12 amino acids long. Trimming left V 5 bases short and J 13 bases short, with 12 bases between. The CDR3 DNA follows: TGTGCCAGCAGCCGGGAGCTGGGGCCCCTCCACTTT. Amino acids: CASSRELGPLHF.

The genes are TRBV5-1 and TRBJ2-7; 10 bases match TRBD1. The CDR3 loop spans 14 amino acids. Germline CDR1 and CDR2: SGHRS and YFSETQ. V lost 4 bases to trimming and J lost 4 bases; unmatched junction nucleotides: 5. CDR3 sequence reads: CASSAGQGVYEQYF. The DNA for the CDR3 is TGCGCCAGCAGCGCCGGACAGGGGGTATACGAGCAGTACTTC. Together with reference TRBV5-1 and TRBJ2-7, the CDR3 gives the full variable domain: KAGVTQTPRYLIKTRGQQVTLSCSPISGHRSVSWYQQTPGQGLQFLFEYFSETQRNKGNFPGRFSGRQFSNSRSEMNVSTLELGDSALYLCASSAGQGVYEQYFGPGTRLTVT.

The chain joins TRBV5-1 to TRBJ1-2, with TRBD1 matching over 7 bases. This CDR3 comprises 13 residues. With 4 bases clipped from V and 8 bases from J, the junction kept 8 bases outside the gene matches. Germline CDR1 reads SGHRS; CDR2 reads YFSETQ. Written as DNA, the CDR3 is TGCGCCAGCAGCGCCGACAGGGTAGGGGGCTACACCTTC. It encodes CASSADRVGGYTF.

This clone was seen more than once but under ten times. This chain uses TRBV6-6 with TRBJ2-7; TRBD1 is a possible D gene (6 bases). V lost 6 bases, J lost 0 bases, and 12 bases lay in between. This CDR3 comprises 14 residues. Germline V lookup: CDR1 MNHNY, CDR2 SVGAGI (reference sequence). In nucleotides, the CDR3 is TGTGCCAGCAGGTACAACAGGGACTCCTACGAGCAGTACTTC. It yields the protein CASRYNRDSYEQYF.

Points on this clone: Its ends do not fully match the called genes, so a read error is possible. CDR3 loop: CASSQGQSLNNEQFF. The CDR3 DNA reads as TGTGCTAGCAGCCAAGGACAGAGCCTCAACAATGAGCAGTTCTTC. The rearrangement uses TRBV7-7 and TRBJ2-1; D possibly corresponds to TRBD1 (6 bases). The CDR3 is 15 amino acids. Germline loops: CDR1 SSHAT, CDR2 FNYEAQ (reference sequence).

The V call is TRBV5-1, the J call TRBJ2-7; TRBD1 might be the D (5 bases). The CDR3 has 15 residues. Germline CDR1 reads SGHRS; CDR2 reads YFSETQ. Trimming took off 4 bases at V and 0 bases at J, with 14 bases between the two ends. The CDR3 protein is CASSLTGWSSYEQYF. The CDR3 DNA reads TGCGCCAGCAGCCTAACAGGTTGGAGCTCCTACGAGCAGTACTTC.

The J gene is TRBJ1-5, the V gene TRBV2; tentative D call: TRBD1 (5 bases). The CDR3 sequence is 14 residues long. V was cut by 4 bases and J by 0 bases, with 7 bases left in between. Germline lookup yields CDR1 SNHLY and CDR2 FYNNEI. The CDR3 sequence is CASSVDSSNQPQHF. DNA of the CDR3: TGTGCCAGCAGTGTAGACAGTAGCAATCAGCCCCAGCATTTT.

The rearrangement uses TRBV7-2 and TRBJ1-2; 7 nucleotides agree with TRBD1. Germline trimming cut 1 base from V and 2 bases from J; bases unmatched to any gene: 4. CDR1 and CDR2 from the germline V gene are SGHTA and FQGNSA. This CDR3 contains 15 residues. The CDR3 DNA sequence: TGTGCCAGCAGCTTAGTCGTGACAGGGAACTATGGCTACACCTTC. Its protein product is CASSLVVTGNYGYTF.

Points on this clone: The CDR3 does not end in the conserved phenylalanine or tryptophan, so this is likely a read error. The CDR3 spells CATSRQGADTEAFV. The CDR3 DNA sequence: TGTGCCACCAGCAGGCAGGGGGCAGATACTGAAGCTTTCGTT. J is TRBJ1-1 and V is TRBV15, with TRBD1 matching over 8 bases. The CDR3 extends over 14 amino acids. The trim removed 3 bases at V and 5 bases at J, leaving 5 bases unmatched. Germline-derived CDR1 and CDR2 are LNHNV and YYDKDF (reference sequence).

The CDR3 DNA reads TGTGCCTGGGACAGGATGGCCACTGAAGCTTTCTTT. This encodes CAWDRMATEAFF. This chain joins TRBV30 and TRBJ1-1, with D possibly being TRBD1 (6 bases). Deletions cut 5 bases from V and 4 bases from J, with 11 bases between. From germline, CDR1 is GTSNPN and CDR2 SVGIG (reference sequence). This CDR3 comprises 12 residues.

The CDR3 protein is CASRKTGYNEQFF. CDR3 nucleotide sequence: TGTGCCAGCAGAAAGACGGGCTACAATGAGCAGTTCTTC. The rearrangement links TRBV28 to TRBJ2-1; D is uncertain. V was trimmed by 6 bases and J by 3 bases, leaving 9 bases between them. The CDR3 totals 13 residues. Looked up from germline, CDR1 is MDHEN and CDR2 is SYDVKM.

CDR3 sequence: CASRSPAGITEAFF. The CDR3 DNA reads TGTGCCAGCAGGTCCCCGGCAGGGATCACTGAAGCTTTCTTT. The gene calls are TRBV6-5 and TRBJ1-1, with D possibly TRBD1 on 5 matching bases. Germline CDR1 reads MNHEY; CDR2 reads SVGAGI. The CDR3 loop spans 14 amino acids. Trimming stripped 6 bases from V and 4 bases from J, with 15 bases between.

The genes are TRBV7-9 and TRBJ2-5, with a tentative D call TRBD1 (6 bases). The germline V and J ends were trimmed by 1 base and 2 bases, with 11 bases remaining between them. Looked up from germline, CDR1 is SEHNR and CDR2 is FQNEAQ (reference sequence). The CDR3 is 15 amino acids. CDR3: CASSLGGGRQETQYF. The CDR3 coding sequence is TGTGCCAGCAGCTTAGGAGGGGGTAGGCAAGAGACCCAGTACTTC.

The chain carries TRBV27 and TRBJ2-1; D is possibly TRBD1 (5 bases). The V gene lost 2 bases and the J gene lost 5 bases, with 10 bases spanning the gap. The CDR3 totals 14 residues. Germline CDR1 is MNHEY and CDR2 is SMNVEV (reference sequence). The CDR3 reads CASSLKGPNNEQFF. The CDR3 DNA reads TGTGCCAGCAGTTTAAAGGGGCCTAACAATGAGCAGTTCTTC.

The rearrangement links TRBV5-1 to TRBJ2-5; D gene uncertain. V was cut by 4 bases and J by 1 base, with 2 bases left in between. This CDR3 region has 11 residues. Germline lookup yields CDR1 SGHRS and CDR2 YFSETQ. The CDR3 loop reads CASSLQETQYF. CDR3 coding DNA: TGCGCCAGCAGCCTCCAAGAGACCCAGTACTTC. The whole variable domain, remainder taken from reference TRBV5-1 and TRBJ2-5, is KAGVTQTPRYLIKTRGQQVTLSCSPISGHRSVSWYQQTPGQGLQFLFEYFSETQRNKGNFPGRFSGRQFSNSRSEMNVSTLELGDSALYLCASSLQETQYFGPGTRLLVL.

The chain couples TRBV18 to TRBJ2-7, with TRBD2 as a possible D gene (5 bases). The V end lost 1 base, the J end lost 5 bases, and 12 bases lay between the germline ends. This CDR3 has 14 residues. The germline gives CDR1 KGHSH, CDR2 LQKENI. DNA for the CDR3: TGTGCCAGCTCACCACGTGGCGGGTCGGACGAGCAGTACTTC. Amino acids: CASSPRGGSDEQYF.

The chain combines TRBV6-5 with TRBJ2-2; D ambiguous. The CDR3 sequence is 15 residues long. V dropped 5 bases and J dropped 4 bases, with 14 bases sitting between them. CDR1 and CDR2 (germline): MNHEY, SVGAGI. The CDR3 DNA sequence: TGTGCCAGCAGTGCCTCGAGGATGGGCACCGGGGAGCTGTTTTTT. It yields the protein CASSASRMGTGELFF.

This chain joins TRBV4-1 and TRBJ1-2; 7 bases agree with TRBD1. The germline CDR1 and CDR2 sequences are MGHRA and YSYEKL. Germline trimming cut 10 bases from V and 0 bases from J; bases unmatched to any gene: 11. The CDR3 has 15 residues. The CDR3 sequence: CATQEVDRANYGYTF. The CDR3 DNA reads as TGCGCCACCCAGGAGGTTGACAGGGCTAACTATGGCTACACCTTC.

The chain carries TRBV19 and TRBJ1-5; no definite D call. The CDR3 is 14 amino acids. The V end was cut by 4 bases, the J end by 7 bases, with 14 bases between. Germline V gene sequence: CDR1 LNHDA, CDR2 SQIVND (reference sequence). CDR3 in DNA: TGTGCCAGTAGTAGTACCCCGGGGTACCAGCCCCAGCATTTT. This translates into CASSSTPGYQPQHF.

The CDR3 loop is CASSMTGSEQYF. In DNA form, the CDR3 reads TGCGCCAGCAGCATGACAGGGAGCGAGCAGTACTTC. This chain joins TRBV5-1 and TRBJ2-7; 7 bases match TRBD1. Germline-derived CDR1 and CDR2 are SGHRS and YFSETQ. The CDR3 covers 12 residues. The trim removed 4 bases at V and 6 bases at J, leaving 4 bases unmatched.